Presented here are 25 T cell receptor beta chains from one specimen sequenced in a study of blood T cell repertoires in COVID-19. Sequencing was performed with immunoSEQ multiplex PCR; in TCRdb, only in-frame clones are kept and a portion is missing. The sample yields about 55,000 clones, more than 85% seen once. The specimen was peripheral blood. Receptors originate from a man aged 45-65 years with active COVID-19.

This clone showed up just once. The gene calls are TRBV19 and TRBJ1-5; TRBD1 matches 7 bases. CDR1 and CDR2 (germline): LNHDA, SQIVND (reference sequence). Trimming cost V 3 bases and J 2 bases; bases outside gene matches: 1. This CDR3 spans 14 amino acids. In DNA form, the CDR3 reads TGTGCCAGTAGTATCGACAGGGGCAATCAGCCCCAGCATTTT. Translating it yields CASSIDRGNQPQHF.

This clone appeared a few times. The V and J genes are TRBV27 and TRBJ1-6; D gene uncertain. Germline lookup yields CDR1 MNHEY and CDR2 SMNVEV (reference sequence). The ends were cut back, 4 bases at V and 0 bases at J, with 10 bases in the middle. The CDR3 extends over 16 amino acids. The DNA of the CDR3 is TGTGCCAGCAGTTATTCGAGGAGCTCCTATAATTCACCCCTCCACTTT. This codes for CASSYSRSSYNSPLHF.

The chain has TRBV7-2 and TRBJ2-1, with a tentative D call TRBD2 (5 bases). CDR1 is SGHTA and CDR2 is FQGNSA in the germline V gene. The CDR3 is 16 amino acids. V dropped 5 bases and J dropped 3 bases, with 17 bases sitting between them. This chain's CDR3 is CASSPLEALGYNEQFF. The CDR3, as DNA: TGTGCCAGCAGCCCTCTGGAGGCACTTGGCTACAATGAGCAGTTCTTC. The full variable domain, its missing parts supplied by reference TRBV7-2 and TRBJ2-1, is GAGVSQSPSNKVTEKGKDVELRCDPISGHTALYWYRQSLGQGLEFLIYFQGNSAPDKSGLPSDRFSAERTGGSVSTLTIQRTQQEDSAVYLCASSPLEALGYNEQFFGPGTRLTVL.

This chain joins TRBV30 and TRBJ1-2; TRBD1 is a possible D gene (5 bases). Between the trimmed V and J ends, which lost 2 bases and 7 bases, there was a span of 20 bases. The CDR3 covers 15 residues. Per the germline V gene, CDR1 is GTSNPN and CDR2 is SVGIG (reference sequence). CDR3 sequence: CAWSLVSLRGGGYTF. Here the CDR3 DNA reads TGTGCCTGGAGTCTAGTGTCTTTGAGGGGAGGTGGCTACACCTTC.

This clone was observed a single time. The chain couples TRBV12-3 or TRBV12-4 to TRBJ1-2, with D possibly being TRBD1 (6 bases). Between the trimmed V and J ends, which lost 5 bases and 3 bases, there was a span of 10 bases. This CDR3 contains 13 residues. This CDR3 is CASSATGYYGYTF. CDR3 coding DNA: TGTGCCAGCAGTGCAACAGGGTACTATGGCTACACCTTC.

The chain is built from TRBV6-4 and TRBJ2-7; D possibly corresponds to TRBD1 (6 bases). The ends were cut back, 1 base at V and 3 bases at J, with 16 bases in the middle. The CDR3 is 16 residues long. Germline CDR1 MRHNA, CDR2 SNTAGT. CDR3 amino acids: CASSDLGTSGRYEQYF. The CDR3 region has the DNA TGTGCCAGCAGTGACTTAGGGACATCGGGCCGCTACGAGCAGTACTTC.

In DNA, the CDR3 is TGTGCCAGCAGTTTTAGCGGGGGCTACGAGCAGTACTTC. As protein: CASSFSGGYEQYF. The chain uses TRBV27 and TRBJ2-7; TRBD2 matches 9 bases. J lost 3 bases, V lost 3 bases, and 0 bases had no gene match. The length of the CDR3 is 13 residues. Germline CDR1 and CDR2: MNHEY and SMNVEV (reference sequence).

This chain links TRBV3-1 (or the pseudogene TRBV3-2) with TRBJ2-7; D call uncertain. Per germline, CDR1 LGHDT and CDR2 YNNKEL (reference sequence). CDR3 length equals 13 residues. Trimming stripped 2 bases from V and 0 bases from J, with 5 bases between. In nucleotides, the CDR3 is TGTGCCAGCAGCCAATCCAGCTCCTACGAGCAGTACTTC. It codes for CASSQSSSYEQYF.

V and J are TRBV28 and TRBJ2-7; D unresolved. The germline V gene has CDR1 MDHEN and CDR2 SYDVKM. CDR3 length equals 15 residues. Deletions cut 3 bases from V and 1 base from J, with 13 bases between. The CDR3 DNA follows: TGTGCCAGCAGTTTTAGGCAGGCCCTTTCCTACGAGCAGTACTTC. This sequence encodes CASSFRQALSYEQYF. Looking up the rest from reference TRBV28 and TRBJ2-7 gives the full variable domain: DVKVTQSSRYLVKRTGEKVFLECVQDMDHENMFWYRQDPGLGLRLIYFSYDVKMKEKGDIPEGYSVSREKKERFSLILESASTNQTSMYLCASSFRQALSYEQYFGPGTRLTVT.

This rearrangement joins TRBV12-3 or TRBV12-4 to TRBJ1-1, with TRBD1 matching over 7 bases. There are 12 residues in the CDR3. V trimming: 6 bases; J trimming: 7 bases; junction bases outside the gene matches: 5. The CDR3 DNA reads as TGTGCCAGCAGGCGCGGGACAGATGAAGCTTTCTTT. This encodes CASRRGTDEAFF.

As DNA, the CDR3 is TGCGCCAGCAGCCGGTTGGCGACAGGGCGGACCGGGGAGCTGTTTTTT. Protein sequence: CASSRLATGRTGELFF. V usage is TRBV4-3 and J usage is TRBJ2-2; 7 nucleotides match TRBD1. The germline CDR1 and CDR2 sequences are LGHNA and YSLEER. V shed 4 bases, J shed 5 bases, and the junction held 10 bases outside the gene matches. This CDR3 has 16 residues.

The CDR3 reads CASSLQGANTEAFF. The CDR3 DNA is TGTGCCAGCAGTTTACAGGGGGCTAACACTGAAGCTTTCTTT. The chain links TRBV6-5 to TRBJ1-1; 9 bases are a match to TRBD1. J lost 2 bases, V lost 4 bases, and 2 bases had no gene match. The germline V gene has CDR1 MNHEY and CDR2 SVGAGI. The CDR3 sequence is 14 residues long.

V gene TRBV5-6 combines with J gene TRBJ1-2; no clear D gene. Trimming shortened V by 3 bases and J by 7 bases, and 10 bases separated the two germline ends. Germline assignment: CDR1 SGHDT and CDR2 YYEEEE. The CDR3 covers 12 residues. CDR3: CASSSLPFGYTF. The CDR3 DNA follows: TGTGCCAGCAGCTCCCTCCCTTTTGGCTACACCTTC. Full variable domain (remainder filled in from reference TRBV5-6 and TRBJ1-2): DAGVTQSPTHLIKTRGQQVTLRCSPKSGHDTVSWYQQALGQGPQFIFQYYEEEERQRGNFPDRFSGHQFPNYSSELNVNALLLGDSALYLCASSSLPFGYTFGSGTRLTVV.

The V and J genes are TRBV5-1 and TRBJ2-7; 10 bases line up with TRBD2. V trimming: 4 bases; J trimming: 6 bases; junction bases outside the gene matches: 7. Germline-derived CDR1 and CDR2 are SGHRS and YFSETQ. The CDR3 is 14 amino acids. The DNA for the CDR3 is TGCGCCAGCAGCCCGCGGGGACTAGCGCTCGAGCAGTACTTC. It yields the protein CASSPRGLALEQYF.

The DNA for the CDR3 is TGTGCCAGCAGCCTAAGCGGGACGGGCACCGGGGAGCTGTTTTTT. Translation gives CASSLSGTGTGELFF. The J gene is TRBJ2-2, the V gene TRBV4-2, with TRBD2 matching over 7 bases. V lost 4 bases, J lost 4 bases, and 6 bases stayed unmatched. The CDR3 covers 15 residues. Germline V gene data show CDR1 as LGHNA and CDR2 as YNFKEQ.

The genes are TRBV27 and TRBJ1-5; D not resolved. Trimming removed 2 bases at V and 7 bases at J, with 9 bases between. Germline V CDR1 and CDR2: MNHEY, SMNVEV (reference sequence). This CDR3 has 13 amino acids. CDR3 nucleotide sequence: TGTGCCAGCAGTTTAGCAGGCTCCCAGCCCCAGCATTTT. Amino acid sequence: CASSLAGSQPQHF.

Concerning this clone: One end of the junction varies from germline; a read error may be responsible. The rearrangement uses TRBV6-6 and TRBJ1-1; TRBD1 agrees at 7 bases. CDR3 length equals 15 residues. Germline V CDR1 and CDR2: MNHNY, SVGAGI (reference sequence). The CDR3 is CASSNSGQMNTEAFF. The CDR3 region has the DNA TGTGCCAGCAGTAACTCGGGACAGATGAACACTGAAGCTTTCTTT.

The chain joins TRBV7-9 to TRBJ1-2; 7 nucleotides line up with TRBD1. This CDR3 contains 13 residues. Germline V lookup: CDR1 SEHNR, CDR2 FQNEAQ (reference sequence). Losses at the gene ends were 6 bases for V and 10 bases for J; bases not matched to a gene: 11. This CDR3 is CASSVAATGFYTF. CDR3 sequence (DNA): TGTGCCAGCAGTGTAGCAGCGACAGGGTTCTACACCTTC.

This clone showed up just a few times. The J gene is TRBJ2-7, the V gene TRBV6-4; TRBD2 matches at 12 bases. This CDR3 comprises 16 residues. The germline V gene has CDR1 MRHNA and CDR2 SNTAGT. Unmatched junction bases numbered 11, after V lost 5 bases and J lost 6 bases. DNA for the CDR3: TGTGCCAGCAGTCCTCTAGCGGGAGGGCCCTCGGGCGAGCAGTACTTC. Translation gives CASSPLAGGPSGEQYF.

V and J are TRBV19 and TRBJ1-5, with a weak D call TRBD1 (6 bases). Trimming stripped 3 bases from V and 6 bases from J, with 15 bases between. The CDR3 extends over 15 amino acids. The germline V gene encodes CDR1 LNHDA and CDR2 SQIVND (reference sequence). DNA of the CDR3: TGTGCCAGTAGTATCAACCTAATAGGGGGTCAGCCCCAGCATTTT. Its translation: CASSINLIGGQPQHF.

The CDR3, as DNA: TGTGCCAGCAGCCAGTTTGGGACAGGGGCCAATGAGCAGTTCTTC. Its protein product is CASSQFGTGANEQFF. J is TRBJ2-1 and V is TRBV7-2; 10 nucleotides match TRBD1. Trimming took 5 bases from V and 6 from J; bases not matched to a gene: 7. The CDR3 spans 15 residues. Germline V CDR1 and CDR2: SGHTA, FQGNSA.

In this sample, this clone turned up once. The J gene is TRBJ2-5, the V gene TRBV5-1, with 8 bases identical to TRBD1. With V trimmed by 2 bases and J by 4 bases, 7 bases remained unmatched. The CDR3 is 15 residues long. Germline CDR1 and CDR2: SGHRS and YFSETQ. CDR3 sequence reads: CASSFGRGLGETQYF. CDR3 sequence (DNA): TGCGCCAGCAGCTTCGGCAGGGGGCTAGGAGAGACCCAGTACTTC.

The gene calls are TRBV4-2 and TRBJ2-5, with D possibly being TRBD2 (5 bases). Germline V lookup: CDR1 LGHNA, CDR2 YNFKEQ. V was cut by 0 bases and J by 7 bases, with 12 bases left in between. The CDR3 length is 14 residues. The CDR3 DNA is TGTGCCAGCAGCCAAGAAGGCGGGTTTAGGACCCAGTACTTC. It specifies CASSQEGGFRTQYF.

V usage is TRBV7-6 and J usage is TRBJ1-6; D may be TRBD1 (6 bases). V shed 0 bases and J shed 7 bases, with 10 bases lying between them. The germline gives CDR1 SGHVS, CDR2 FNYEAQ. This CDR3 has 15 amino acids. CDR3 nucleotides: TGTGCCAGCAGCTTAGCGGTACAGGGAAATTCACCCCTCCACTTT. Residues: CASSLAVQGNSPLHF.

This rearrangement joins TRBV15 to TRBJ1-5; D unclear. This CDR3 region has 16 residues. The germline CDR1 and CDR2 sequences are LNHNV and YYDKDF (reference sequence). The V gene lost 0 bases and the J gene lost 0 bases, with 9 bases spanning the gap. CDR3 DNA: TGTGCCACCAGCAGAGAAGCGGAATATAGCAATCAGCCCCAGCATTTT. Amino acids: CATSREAEYSNQPQHF.